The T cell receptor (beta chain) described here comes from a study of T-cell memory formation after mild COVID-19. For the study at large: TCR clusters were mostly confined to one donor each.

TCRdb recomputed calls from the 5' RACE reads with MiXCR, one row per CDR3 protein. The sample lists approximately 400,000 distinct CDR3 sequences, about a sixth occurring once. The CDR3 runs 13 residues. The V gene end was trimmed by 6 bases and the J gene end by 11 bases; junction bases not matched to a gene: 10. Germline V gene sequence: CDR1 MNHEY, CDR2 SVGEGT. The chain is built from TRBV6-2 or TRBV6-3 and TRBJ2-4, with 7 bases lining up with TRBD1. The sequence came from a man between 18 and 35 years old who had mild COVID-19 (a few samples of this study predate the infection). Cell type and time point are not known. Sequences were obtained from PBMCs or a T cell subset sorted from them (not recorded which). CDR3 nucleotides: TGTGCCAGCAGCGGGGACAGATCACGAGTTCAGTACTTC. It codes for CASSGDRSRVQYF.